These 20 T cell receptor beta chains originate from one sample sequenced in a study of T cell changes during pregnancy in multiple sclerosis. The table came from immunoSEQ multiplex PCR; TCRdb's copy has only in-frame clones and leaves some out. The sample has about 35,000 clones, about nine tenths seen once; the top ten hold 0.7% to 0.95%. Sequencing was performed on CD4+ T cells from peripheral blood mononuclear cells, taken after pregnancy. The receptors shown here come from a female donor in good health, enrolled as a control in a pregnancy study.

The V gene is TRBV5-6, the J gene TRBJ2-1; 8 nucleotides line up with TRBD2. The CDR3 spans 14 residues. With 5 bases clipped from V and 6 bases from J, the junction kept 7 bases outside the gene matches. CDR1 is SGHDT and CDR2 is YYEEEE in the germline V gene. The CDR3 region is CASSLGTSRNEQFF. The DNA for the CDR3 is TGTGCCAGCAGTTTAGGGACTAGTCGCAATGAGCAGTTCTTC. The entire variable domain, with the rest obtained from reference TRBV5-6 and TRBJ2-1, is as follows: DAGVTQSPTHLIKTRGQQVTLRCSPKSGHDTVSWYQQALGQGPQFIFQYYEEEERQRGNFPDRFSGHQFPNYSSELNVNALLLGDSALYLCASSLGTSRNEQFFGPGTRLTVL.

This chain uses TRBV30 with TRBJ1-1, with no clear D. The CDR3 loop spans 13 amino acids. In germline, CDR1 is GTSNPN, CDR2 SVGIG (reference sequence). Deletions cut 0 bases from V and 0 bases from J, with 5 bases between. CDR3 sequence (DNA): TGTGCCTGGAGTGTACGGGTGAACACTGAAGCTTTCTTT. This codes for CAWSVRVNTEAFF.

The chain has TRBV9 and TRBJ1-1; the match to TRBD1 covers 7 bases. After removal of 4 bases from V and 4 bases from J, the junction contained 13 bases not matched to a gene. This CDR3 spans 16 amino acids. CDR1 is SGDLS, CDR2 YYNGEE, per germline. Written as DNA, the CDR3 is TGTGCCAGCAGCCTCCAGGGGGGTGGGTATGGCACTGAAGCTTTCTTT. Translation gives CASSLQGGGYGTEAFF.

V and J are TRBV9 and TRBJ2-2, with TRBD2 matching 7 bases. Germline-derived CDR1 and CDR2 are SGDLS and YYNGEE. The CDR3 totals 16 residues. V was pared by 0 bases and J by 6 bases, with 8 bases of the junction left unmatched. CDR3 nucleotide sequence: TGTGCCAGCAGCGTAGTCGGCGGGAGTATCGCCGGGGAGCTGTTTTTT. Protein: CASSVVGGSIAGELFF.

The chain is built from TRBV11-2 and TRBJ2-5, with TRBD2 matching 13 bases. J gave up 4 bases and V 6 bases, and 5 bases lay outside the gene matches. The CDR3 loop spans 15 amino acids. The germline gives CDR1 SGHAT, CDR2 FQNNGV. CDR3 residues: CASSRTSGGVETQYF. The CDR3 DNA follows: TGTGCCAGCAGTCGGACTAGCGGGGGTGTAGAGACCCAGTACTTC.

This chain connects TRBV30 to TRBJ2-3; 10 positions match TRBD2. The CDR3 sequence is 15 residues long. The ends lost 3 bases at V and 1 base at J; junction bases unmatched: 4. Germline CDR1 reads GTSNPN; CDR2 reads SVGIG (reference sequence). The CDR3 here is CAWSAGTSGTDTQYF. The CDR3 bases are TGTGCCTGGAGCGCCGGGACTAGCGGCACAGATACGCAGTATTTT.

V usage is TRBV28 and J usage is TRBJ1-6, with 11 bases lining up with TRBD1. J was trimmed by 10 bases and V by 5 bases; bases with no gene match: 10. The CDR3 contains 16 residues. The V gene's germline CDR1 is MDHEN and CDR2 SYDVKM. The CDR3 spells CASSPLRTGGISPLHF. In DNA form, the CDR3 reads TGTGCCAGCAGTCCCCTTCGGACAGGGGGCATCTCACCCCTCCACTTT.

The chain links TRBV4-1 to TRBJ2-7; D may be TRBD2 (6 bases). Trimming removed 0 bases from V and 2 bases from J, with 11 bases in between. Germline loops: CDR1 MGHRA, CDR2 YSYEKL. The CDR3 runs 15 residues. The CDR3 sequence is CASSQEEEGPYEQYF. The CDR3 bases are TGCGCCAGCAGCCAAGAAGAGGAGGGCCCCTACGAGCAGTACTTC.

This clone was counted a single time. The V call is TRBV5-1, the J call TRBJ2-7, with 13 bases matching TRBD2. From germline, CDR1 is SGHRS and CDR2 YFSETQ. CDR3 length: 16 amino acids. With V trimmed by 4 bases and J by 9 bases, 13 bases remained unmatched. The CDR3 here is CASSQGLAGVLAGQYF. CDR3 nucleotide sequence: TGCGCCAGCAGCCAAGGACTAGCGGGAGTACTAGCCGGGCAGTACTTC. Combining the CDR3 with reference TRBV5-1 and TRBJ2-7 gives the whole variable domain KAGVTQTPRYLIKTRGQQVTLSCSPISGHRSVSWYQQTPGQGLQFLFEYFSETQRNKGNFPGRFSGRQFSNSRSEMNVSTLELGDSALYLCASSQGLAGVLAGQYFGPGTRLTVT.

CDR3 sequence (DNA): TGTGCCATGACTAGCGGGAGAGGGAGCTCCTACAATGAGCAGTTCTTC. It encodes CAMTSGRGSSYNEQFF. The V call is TRBV10-3, the J call TRBJ2-1; 12 nucleotides agree with TRBD2. After removal of 9 bases from V and 0 bases from J, the junction contained 6 bases not matched to a gene. The CDR3 is 16 residues long. CDR1 is ENHRY and CDR2 is SYGVKD in the germline V gene.

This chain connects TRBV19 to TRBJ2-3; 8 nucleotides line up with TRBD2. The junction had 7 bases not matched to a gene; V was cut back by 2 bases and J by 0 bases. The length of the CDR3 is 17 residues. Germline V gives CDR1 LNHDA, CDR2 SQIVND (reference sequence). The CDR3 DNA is TGTGCCAGTAGTATAAGGGCTAGCGGGTCCAGCACAGATACGCAGTATTTT. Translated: CASSIRASGSSTDTQYF. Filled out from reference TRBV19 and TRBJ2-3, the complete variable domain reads DGGITQSPKYLFRKEGQNVTLSCEQNLNHDAMYWYRQDPGQGLRLIYYSQIVNDFQKGDIAEGYSVSREKKESFPLTVTSAQKNPTAFYLCASSIRASGSSTDTQYFGPGTRLTVL.

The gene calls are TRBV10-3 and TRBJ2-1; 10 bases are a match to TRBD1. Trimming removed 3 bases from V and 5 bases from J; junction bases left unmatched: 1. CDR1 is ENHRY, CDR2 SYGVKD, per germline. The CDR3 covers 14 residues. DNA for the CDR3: TGTGCCATCAGTGATGGGACAGGGGACAATGAGCAGTTCTTC. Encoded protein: CAISDGTGDNEQFF.

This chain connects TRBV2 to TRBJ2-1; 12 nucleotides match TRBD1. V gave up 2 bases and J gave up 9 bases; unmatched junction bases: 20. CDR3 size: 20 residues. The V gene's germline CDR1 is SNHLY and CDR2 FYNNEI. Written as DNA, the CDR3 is TGTGCCAGCAGTGAAAGGTGGGACAGGGGGCCGGGAGACAAACAGGGTGAGCAGTTCTTC. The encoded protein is CASSERWDRGPGDKQGEQFF.

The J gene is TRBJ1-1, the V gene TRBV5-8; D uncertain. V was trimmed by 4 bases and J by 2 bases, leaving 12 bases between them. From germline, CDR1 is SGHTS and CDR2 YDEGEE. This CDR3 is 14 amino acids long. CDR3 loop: CASSRTQENTEAFF. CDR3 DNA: TGTGCCAGCAGCCGAACTCAGGAAAACACTGAAGCTTTCTTT.

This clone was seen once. The CDR3 DNA is TGTGCCAGCAGCCAAGTCGGGGCGGGGTCGTACGAGCAGTACTTC. This codes for CASSQVGAGSYEQYF. V and J are TRBV14 and TRBJ2-7; TRBD2 might be the D (6 bases). Looked up from germline, CDR1 is SGHDN and CDR2 is FVKESK. This CDR3 has 15 amino acids. Trimming took 1 base from V and 4 from J, leaving 14 bases between them.

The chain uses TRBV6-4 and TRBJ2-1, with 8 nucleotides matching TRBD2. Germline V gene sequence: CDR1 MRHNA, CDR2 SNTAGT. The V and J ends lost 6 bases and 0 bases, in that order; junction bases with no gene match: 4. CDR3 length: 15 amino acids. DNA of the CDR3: TGTGCCAGCAGCCCCAGCGGGGGCTCCTACAATGAGCAGTTCTTC. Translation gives CASSPSGGSYNEQFF.

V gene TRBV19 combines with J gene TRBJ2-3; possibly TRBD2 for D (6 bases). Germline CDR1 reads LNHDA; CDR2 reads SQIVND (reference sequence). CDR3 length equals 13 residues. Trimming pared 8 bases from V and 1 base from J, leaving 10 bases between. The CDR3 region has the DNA TGTGCCAGTTCACAGCGGGGCACAGATACGCAGTATTTT. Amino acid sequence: CASSQRGTDTQYF.

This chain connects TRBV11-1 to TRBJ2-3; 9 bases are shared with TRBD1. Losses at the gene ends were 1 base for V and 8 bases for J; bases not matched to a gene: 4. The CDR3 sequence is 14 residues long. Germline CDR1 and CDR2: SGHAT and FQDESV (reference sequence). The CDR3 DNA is TGTGCCAGCAGCTTAGGGGACAGGGCCGCTACGCAGTATTTT. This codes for CASSLGDRAATQYF.

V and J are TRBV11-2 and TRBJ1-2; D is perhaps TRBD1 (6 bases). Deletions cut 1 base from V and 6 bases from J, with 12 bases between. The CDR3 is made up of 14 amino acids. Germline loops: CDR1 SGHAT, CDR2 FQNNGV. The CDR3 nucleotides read TGTGCCAGCAGCTTAGTAGGCAGGGGACATGGCTACACCTTC. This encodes CASSLVGRGHGYTF.

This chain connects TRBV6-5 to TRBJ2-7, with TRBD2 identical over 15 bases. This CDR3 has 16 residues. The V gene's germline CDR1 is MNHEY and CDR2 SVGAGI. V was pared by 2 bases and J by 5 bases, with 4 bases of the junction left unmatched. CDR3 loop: CASSYLGLAGGNEQYF. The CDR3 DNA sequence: TGTGCCAGCAGTTACCTGGGACTAGCGGGAGGAAACGAGCAGTACTTC.